This T cell receptor beta chain was identified during a study of T cells of healthy individuals. TCRdb reprocessed the 5' RACE reads via MiXCR and lists one record per CDR3 protein. The table shows tens of thousands of distinct CDR3 sequences, with under 15% occurring only once. This clonotype was observed at least ten times. Germline V gives CDR1 MNHNS, CDR2 SASEGT. V lost 0 bases and J 8 bases, leaving 11 bases between the germline ends. The length of the CDR3 is 14 residues. The V gene is TRBV6-1, the J gene TRBJ1-5; D gene unclear. This receptor was identified in a human donor in good health. The CDR3 protein is CASSEAERGEPQHF. CDR3 nucleotides: TGTGCCAGCAGTGAAGCTGAACGAGGAGAGCCCCAGCATTTT.